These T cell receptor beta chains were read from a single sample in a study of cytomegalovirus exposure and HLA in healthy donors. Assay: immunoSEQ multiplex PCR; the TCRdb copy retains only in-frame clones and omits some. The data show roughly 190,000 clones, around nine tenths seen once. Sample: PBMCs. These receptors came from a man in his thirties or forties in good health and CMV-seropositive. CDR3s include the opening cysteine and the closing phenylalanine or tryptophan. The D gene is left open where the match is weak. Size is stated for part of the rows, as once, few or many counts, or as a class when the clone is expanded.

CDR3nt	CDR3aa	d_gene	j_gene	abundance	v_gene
TGTGCCATCAGGGACAGCTCCTACGAGCAGTACTTC	CAIRDSSYEQYF	.	TRBJ2-7	once	TRBV10-3
TGCGCCAGCAGCCAAGGAATTGGGACTACCCTCACCGGGGAGCTGTTTTTT	CASSQGIGTTLTGELFF	TRBD2	TRBJ2-2	once	TRBV4-1
TGTGCCAGCAGTTCCGCCTGGGACAGGGTGGTCAGGCAGCCCCAGCATTTT	CASSSAWDRVVRQPQHF	TRBD1	TRBJ1-5	.	TRBV28
TGCGCCAGCAGCCAAGGCGGGAGCTCCTACAATGAGCAGTTCTTC	CASSQGGSSYNEQFF	TRBD2	TRBJ2-1	.	TRBV4-1
TGTGCCAGCAGGGACAGGGGTAACTATGGCTACACCTTC	CASRDRGNYGYTF	TRBD1	TRBJ1-2	.	TRBV9
TGTGCCAGCAGTTTAGATAGGGGACCCTACGAGCAGTACTTC	CASSLDRGPYEQYF	.	TRBJ2-7	few	TRBV28
TGTGCCAGCAGTTACAGGGCAGGGAATCAGCCCCAGCATTTT	CASSYRAGNQPQHF	.	TRBJ1-5	.	TRBV6-5
TGCGCCAGCAGCCGAGTGACAGGGGGTAATCAGCCCCAGCATTTT	CASSRVTGGNQPQHF	TRBD1	TRBJ1-5	.	TRBV4-1
TGTGCCAGCAGCTACCGGGAGGAGCAGTACTTC	CASSYREEQYF	.	TRBJ2-7	.	TRBV5-6
TGTGCCAGCAGTTACGGACAGGGAGGCGAGCAGTACTTC	CASSYGQGGEQYF	TRBD1	TRBJ2-7	.	TRBV6-5
TGCGCCAGCAGCCAAGATCGCGGGGAGGTCGGGAGGCAGCCCCAGCATTTT	CASSQDRGEVGRQPQHF	.	TRBJ1-5	few	TRBV4-3
TGTGCCAGTAGTAGTCCGGACAGTCCCTACTACGAGCAGTACTTC	CASSSPDSPYYEQYF	.	TRBJ2-7	once	TRBV19
TGCGCCAGCAGCCAAGAGACGGCCAGGGGACAGGCGACCTACGAGCAGTACTTC	CASSQETARGQATYEQYF	TRBD1	TRBJ2-7	once	TRBV4-1
TGTGCCACCAGCAGAGAAATGGCGGGAGAAGGGCCTCAGTCCTACAATGAGCAGTTCTTC	CATSREMAGEGPQSYNEQFF	TRBD2	TRBJ2-1	.	TRBV15
TGTGCCAGCAGCACGTCACAGGGTGGTAATGAAAAACTGTTTTTT	CASSTSQGGNEKLFF	.	TRBJ1-4	.	TRBV5-6
TGTGCCAGCAGCCCCCGATCGGGGCCCGGTGAAAAACTGTTTTTT	CASSPRSGPGEKLFF	.	TRBJ1-4	.	TRBV9
TGCAGCGTTGAAGGACAGCCGAACACTGAAGCTTTCTTT	CSVEGQPNTEAFF	.	TRBJ1-1	.	TRBV29-1
TGTGCCAGCAGCCCCGGGTCCGGGACAGACCTGGGGGGATATGGCTACACCTTC	CASSPGSGTDLGGYGYTF	TRBD1	TRBJ1-2	.	TRBV7-9
TGTGCCAGCAGCCCCGGTAGGAATGCCGGGGAGCTGTTTTTT	CASSPGRNAGELFF	.	TRBJ2-2	.	TRBV6-5
TGTGCCAGCAGTGAACAGGGAACCACAGATACGCAGTATTTT	CASSEQGTTDTQYF	.	TRBJ2-3	.	TRBV2
TGTGCCAGCAGCTTCAGCTATGGCTACACCTTC	CASSFSYGYTF	.	TRBJ1-2	.	TRBV5-6
TGTGCCAGCAGTTCCACAGGGAGAGAAAAACTGTTTTTT	CASSSTGREKLFF	.	TRBJ1-4	.	TRBV6-5
TGTGCCAGCAGTTCCGGACAGGGGGTGCCTGAAAAACTGTTTTTT	CASSSGQGVPEKLFF	TRBD1	TRBJ1-4	once	TRBV27
TGTGCCAGCAGCCGGGACAGGGGGGTGGACCAGCCCCAGCATTTT	CASSRDRGVDQPQHF	TRBD1	TRBJ1-5	.	TRBV5-6
TGTGCCGTCTCCGGCCCCCTCTACGAGCAGTACTTC	CAVSGPLYEQYF	.	TRBJ2-7	.	TRBV6-5
TGTGCCAGCAGCCCCCCAGTGATGACTGGAAACACCATATATTTT	CASSPPVMTGNTIYF	.	TRBJ1-3	few	TRBV28
TGTGCCAGCAGTTCGACACTTGGACTAGCGGGGTTAGTGGAGACCCAGTACTTC	CASSSTLGLAGLVETQYF	TRBD2	TRBJ2-5	.	TRBV28
TGTGCCAGCATCCCTCTAGCGGGCACAGATACGCAGTATTTT	CASIPLAGTDTQYF	TRBD2	TRBJ2-3	.	TRBV28
TGTGCCAGCAGTGAACTGGGGGGCGGACAGCCCCAGCATTTT	CASSELGGGQPQHF	.	TRBJ1-5	.	TRBV6-1
TGTGCCAGCTCCTCCACGAACACCGGGGAGCTGTTTTTT	CASSSTNTGELFF	.	TRBJ2-2	.	TRBV18
TGTGCCAGCAGGGACAGGACCTCACCCCTCCACTTT	CASRDRTSPLHF	TRBD1	TRBJ1-6	few	TRBV27
TGTGCCAGCAGCTTAGGAAGTACAGGGGGCTACGAGCAGTACTTC	CASSLGSTGGYEQYF	TRBD1	TRBJ2-7	few	TRBV7-8
TGTGCCAGCAGCAGGACAGGGGGCCGGTACGAGCAGTACTTC	CASSRTGGRYEQYF	TRBD1	TRBJ2-7	.	TRBV9
TGTGCCAGCAGGCGGGACTCCTTGAACACTGAAGCTTTCTTT	CASRRDSLNTEAFF	.	TRBJ1-1	.	TRBV6-5
TGCGCCAGCAGCCAAGGGTTTGGGGATCTAGCGGTCTACGAGCAGTACTTC	CASSQGFGDLAVYEQYF	TRBD2	TRBJ2-7	.	TRBV4-1
TGCGCCAGCGGACGTGGGAGGAGCTCCTACGAGCAGTACTTC	CASGRGRSSYEQYF	.	TRBJ2-7	.	TRBV10-2
TGTGCCAGCAGCTTAGGGGGGTTGAACACTGAAGCTTTCTTT	CASSLGGLNTEAFF	.	TRBJ1-1	.	TRBV7-8
TGTGCCAGCAGCTTAGGTCGGGGCGGCTCTGGAAACACCATATATTTT	CASSLGRGGSGNTIYF	.	TRBJ1-3	.	TRBV7-3
TGTGCCAGCAACGCCGGCGGGGCCCCCCAGCATTTT	CASNAGGAPQHF	.	TRBJ1-5	.	TRBV6-6
TGCAGCGTTGTGGGTACTGAAGCTTTCTTT	CSVVGTEAFF	.	TRBJ1-1	once	TRBV29-1
TGTGCCAGCAGTTTATCTCGACAGGGGAGGAGTGCTAACTATGGCTACACCTTC	CASSLSRQGRSANYGYTF	TRBD1	TRBJ1-2	.	TRBV27
TGTGCCAGCAGTGCTTCCGAGGGGGGCTCCTACAATGAGCAGTTCTTC	CASSASEGGSYNEQFF	.	TRBJ2-1	once	TRBV6-4
TGTGCCAGCAGCACAACAAGGACAGCCTCCTACGAGCAGTACTTC	CASSTTRTASYEQYF	.	TRBJ2-7	once	TRBV27
TGTGCCAGCAGCGTAGCTAGTATAGGGGAAAACACCGGGGAGCTGTTTTTT	CASSVASIGENTGELFF	.	TRBJ2-2	.	TRBV9
TGCGCCAGCAGCCCACCGGGACAGGCAGCTGGAAACACCATATATTTT	CASSPPGQAAGNTIYF	TRBD1	TRBJ1-3	.	TRBV4-1
TGCAGCGTGCCTTCGACAGGGGCGGGTACTGAAGCTTTCTTT	CSVPSTGAGTEAFF	TRBD1	TRBJ1-1	.	TRBV29-1
TGCAGCGTCCCGGCCTCTTCTGAAGCTTTCTTT	CSVPASSEAFF	.	TRBJ1-1	.	TRBV29-1
TGTGCCAGCAGCTTTTATTCAGGGGCACACGAGCAGTTCTTC	CASSFYSGAHEQFF	.	TRBJ2-1	.	TRBV5-4
TGTGCCTGGAGTGAGGCAGGATACTATGGCTACACCTTC	CAWSEAGYYGYTF	.	TRBJ1-2	few	TRBV30
TGTGCCAGCACCCTTATCCAGGGTGTTGAAAAACTGTTTTTT	CASTLIQGVEKLFF	.	TRBJ1-4	.	TRBV5-6
TGCGCCAGCAGCCAGGGGACAGGACTGTCCTACGAGCAGTACTTC	CASSQGTGLSYEQYF	TRBD1	TRBJ2-7	.	TRBV4-1
TGTGCCAGCAGCGTAGTTGGAGCGGGGGAAGGCTCCTACAATGAGCAGTTCTTC	CASSVVGAGEGSYNEQFF	TRBD2	TRBJ2-1	.	TRBV9
TGTGCCAGCAGTGAGGTGGGGGGGATCGACACCGGGGAGCTGTTTTTT	CASSEVGGIDTGELFF	TRBD2	TRBJ2-2	.	TRBV6-1
TGCGCCAGCAGCCAAGCTGCCGGGACTAGCGGTTACGAGCAGTACTTC	CASSQAAGTSGYEQYF	TRBD2	TRBJ2-7	.	TRBV4-1
TGTGCCAGCAGCTTAACAGGGTTGGAGCAGTACTTC	CASSLTGLEQYF	.	TRBJ2-7	.	TRBV5-4